The T cell receptor beta chain under discussion was sequenced for a study of shared clonotypes between healthy human individuals. As for the study in general: The composition of the donors was two women and a few men aged 18 to 49. Broader study findings: Specimens sampled were limited to blood, with tissue repertoires likely differing.

On this clone: Its matching antigen is unknown.

Produced via immunoSEQ multiplex PCR; TCRdb's table is partial and in-frame only. The sample includes some 2,100,000 clones, approximately 94% of them seen just once. V was shortened by 4 bases and J by 8 bases, with 17 bases between the two germline ends. CDR3 length: 14 amino acids. CDR1 MDHEN and CDR2 SYDVKM come from the germline V gene. The chain joins TRBV28 to TRBJ1-2; TRBD1 is a possible D gene (6 bases). The TCR sequence derives from a man aged 18 to 30 in good health. The sequencing sample was made of naive CD4+ T cells sorted from blood. Subset denoted: CD45RA+ positively selected. The CDR3 DNA sequence: TGTGCCAGCAGTTGGCTCAAGGGGGGTTCCGGCTACACCTTC. Its protein product is CASSWLKGGSGYTF.